Sequencing of this T cell receptor (beta chain) was carried out in a study of blood T cell repertoires in COVID-19. This clone is a singleton in its sample. Germline V gene data show CDR1 as SSHAT and CDR2 as FNYEAQ (reference sequence). This CDR3 spans 14 amino acids. The junction had 5 bases not matched to a gene; V was cut back by 1 base and J by 8 bases. Profiled with immunoSEQ multiplex PCR; TCRdb holds only in-frame clones, not every one. The sample contains about 46,000 clones, about 87% of which appear only once. The origin of this receptor is a middle-aged man with acute or convalescent COVID-19. Input material: peripheral blood. The chain combines TRBV7-7 with TRBJ2-1; TRBD2 agrees at 7 bases. CDR3 nucleotide sequence: TGTGCCAGCAGCTTAGGACTAGCTGGAGATGAGCAGTTCTTC. This encodes CASSLGLAGDEQFF.